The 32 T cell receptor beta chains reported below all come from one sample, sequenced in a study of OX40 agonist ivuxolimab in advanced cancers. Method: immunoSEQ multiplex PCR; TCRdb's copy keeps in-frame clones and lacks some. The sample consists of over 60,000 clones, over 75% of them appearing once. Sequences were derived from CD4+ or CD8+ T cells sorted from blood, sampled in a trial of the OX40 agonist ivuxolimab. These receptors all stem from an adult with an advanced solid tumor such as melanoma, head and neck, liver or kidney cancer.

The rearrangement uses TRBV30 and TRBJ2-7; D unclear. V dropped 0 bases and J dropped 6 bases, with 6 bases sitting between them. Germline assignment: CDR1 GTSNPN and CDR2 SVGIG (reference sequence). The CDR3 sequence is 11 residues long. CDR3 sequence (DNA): TGTGCCTGGAGTGTAAGGAGCGAGCAGTACTTC. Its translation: CAWSVRSEQYF.

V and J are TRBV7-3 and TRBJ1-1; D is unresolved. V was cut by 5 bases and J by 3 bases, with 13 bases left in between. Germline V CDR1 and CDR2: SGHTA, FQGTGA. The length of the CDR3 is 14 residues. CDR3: CASSEGSWDTEAFF. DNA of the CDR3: TGTGCCAGCAGCGAGGGATCCTGGGACACTGAAGCTTTCTTT.

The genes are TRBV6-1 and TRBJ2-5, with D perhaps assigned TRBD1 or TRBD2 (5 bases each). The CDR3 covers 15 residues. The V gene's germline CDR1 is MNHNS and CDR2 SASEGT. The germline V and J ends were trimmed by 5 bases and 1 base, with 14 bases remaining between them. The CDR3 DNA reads TGTGCCAGCAGTAATAACCAGGGACGCCAAGAGACCCAGTACTTC. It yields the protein CASSNNQGRQETQYF.

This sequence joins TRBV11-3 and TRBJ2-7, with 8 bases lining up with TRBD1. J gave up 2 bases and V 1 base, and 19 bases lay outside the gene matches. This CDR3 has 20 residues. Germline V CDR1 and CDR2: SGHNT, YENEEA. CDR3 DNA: TGTGCCAGCAGCTTAGGGCCTAACACGGGACAGGTAGCCCTGACCTACGAGCAGTACTTC. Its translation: CASSLGPNTGQVALTYEQYF.

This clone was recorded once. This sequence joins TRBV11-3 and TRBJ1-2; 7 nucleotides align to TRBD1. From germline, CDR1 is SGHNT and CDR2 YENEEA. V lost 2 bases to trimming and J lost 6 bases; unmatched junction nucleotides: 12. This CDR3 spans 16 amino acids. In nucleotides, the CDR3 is TGTGCCAGCAGCTTATCGTCCACAGGGGATCGAAATGGCTACACCTTC. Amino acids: CASSLSSTGDRNGYTF.

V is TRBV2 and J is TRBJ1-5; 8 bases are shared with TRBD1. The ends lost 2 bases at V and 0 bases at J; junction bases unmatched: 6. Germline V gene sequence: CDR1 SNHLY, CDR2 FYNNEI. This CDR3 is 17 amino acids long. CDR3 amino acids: CASSERDRTASNQPQHF. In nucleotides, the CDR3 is TGTGCCAGCAGTGAACGGGACAGGACAGCTAGCAATCAGCCCCAGCATTTT.

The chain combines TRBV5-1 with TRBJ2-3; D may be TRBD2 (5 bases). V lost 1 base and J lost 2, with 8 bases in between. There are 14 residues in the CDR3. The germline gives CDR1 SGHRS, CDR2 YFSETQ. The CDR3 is CASSLQTTTDTQYF. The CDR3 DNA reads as TGCGCCAGCAGCTTGCAGACTACCACAGATACGCAGTATTTT.

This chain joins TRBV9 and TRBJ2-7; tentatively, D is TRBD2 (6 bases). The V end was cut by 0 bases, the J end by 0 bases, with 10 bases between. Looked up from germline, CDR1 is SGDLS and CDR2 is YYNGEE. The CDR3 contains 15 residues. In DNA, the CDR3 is TGTGCCAGCAGCGTAGACGGGGGAGGCTCCTACGAGCAGTACTTC. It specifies CASSVDGGGSYEQYF. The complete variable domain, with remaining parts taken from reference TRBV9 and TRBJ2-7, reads DSGVTQTPKHLITATGQRVTLRCSPRSGDLSVYWYQQSLDQGLQFLIQYYNGEERAKGNILERFSAQQFPDLHSELNLSSLELGDSALYFCASSVDGGGSYEQYFGPGTRLTVT.

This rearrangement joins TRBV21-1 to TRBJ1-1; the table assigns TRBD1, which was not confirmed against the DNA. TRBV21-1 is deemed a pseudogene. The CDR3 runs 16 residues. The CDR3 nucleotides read TGTGCCAGCAGCCCGGCCACCGACAGCTTGAACACTGAAGCTTTCTTT. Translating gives CASSPATDSLNTEAFF.

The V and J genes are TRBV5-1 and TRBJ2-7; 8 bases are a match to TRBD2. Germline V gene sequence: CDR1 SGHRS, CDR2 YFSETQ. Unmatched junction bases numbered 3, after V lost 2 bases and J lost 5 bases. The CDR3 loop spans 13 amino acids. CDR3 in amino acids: CASSLAAGDEQYF. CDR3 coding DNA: TGCGCCAGCAGCTTAGCAGCGGGAGACGAGCAGTACTTC.

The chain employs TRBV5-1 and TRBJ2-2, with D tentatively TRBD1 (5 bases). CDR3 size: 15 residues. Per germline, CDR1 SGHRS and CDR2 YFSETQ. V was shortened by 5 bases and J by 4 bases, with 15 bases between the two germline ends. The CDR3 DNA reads TGCGCCAGCAGACCCAGGACACCCCCCACCGGGGAGCTGTTTTTT. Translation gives CASRPRTPPTGELFF. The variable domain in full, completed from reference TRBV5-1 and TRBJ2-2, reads KAGVTQTPRYLIKTRGQQVTLSCSPISGHRSVSWYQQTPGQGLQFLFEYFSETQRNKGNFPGRFSGRQFSNSRSEMNVSTLELGDSALYLCASRPRTPPTGELFFGEGSRLTVL.

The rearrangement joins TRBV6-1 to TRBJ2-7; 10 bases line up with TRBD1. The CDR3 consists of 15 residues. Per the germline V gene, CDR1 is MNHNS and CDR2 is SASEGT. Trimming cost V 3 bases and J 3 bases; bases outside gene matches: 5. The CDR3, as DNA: TGTGCCAGCAGTGAGTGGGACAGGGGAAACTACGAGCAGTACTTC. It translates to CASSEWDRGNYEQYF.

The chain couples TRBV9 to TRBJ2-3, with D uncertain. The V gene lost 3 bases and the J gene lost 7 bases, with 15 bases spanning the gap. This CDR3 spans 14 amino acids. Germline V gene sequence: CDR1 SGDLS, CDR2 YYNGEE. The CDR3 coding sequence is TGTGCCAGCAGCGAGCTCCCCACTACAAATACGCAGTATTTT. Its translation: CASSELPTTNTQYF.

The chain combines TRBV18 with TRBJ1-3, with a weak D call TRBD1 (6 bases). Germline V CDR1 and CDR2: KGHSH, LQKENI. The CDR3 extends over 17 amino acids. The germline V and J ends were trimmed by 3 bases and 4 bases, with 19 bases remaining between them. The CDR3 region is CASSPRQELISGNTIYF. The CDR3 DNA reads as TGTGCCAGCTCACCTCGACAGGAGTTAATATCGGGAAACACCATATATTTT.

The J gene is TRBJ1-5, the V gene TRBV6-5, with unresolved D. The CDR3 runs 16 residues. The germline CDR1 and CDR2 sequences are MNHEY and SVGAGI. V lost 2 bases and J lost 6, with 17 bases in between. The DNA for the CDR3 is TGTGCCAGCAGTTACAGAAAGAACAGACCTGGTCAGCCCCAGCATTTT. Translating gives CASSYRKNRPGQPQHF.

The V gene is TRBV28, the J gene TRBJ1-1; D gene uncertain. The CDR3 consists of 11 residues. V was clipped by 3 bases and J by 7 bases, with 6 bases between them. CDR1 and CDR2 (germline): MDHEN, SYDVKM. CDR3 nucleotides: TGTGCCAGCAGTTTGTGGGGTGAAGCTTTCTTT. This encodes CASSLWGEAFF.

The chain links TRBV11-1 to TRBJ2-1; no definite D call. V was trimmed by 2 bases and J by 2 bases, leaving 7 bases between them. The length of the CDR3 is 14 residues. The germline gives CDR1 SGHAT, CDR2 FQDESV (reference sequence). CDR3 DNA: TGTGCCAGCAGCTTACACAGTACCTACAATGAGCAGTTCTTC. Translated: CASSLHSTYNEQFF.

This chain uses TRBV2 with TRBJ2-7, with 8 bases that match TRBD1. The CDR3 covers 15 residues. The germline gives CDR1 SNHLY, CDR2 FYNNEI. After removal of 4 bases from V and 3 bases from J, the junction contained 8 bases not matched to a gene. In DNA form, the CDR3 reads TGTGCCAGCAGTGGGAAGTTACAGGGGGGCTACGAGCAGTACTTC. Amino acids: CASSGKLQGGYEQYF.

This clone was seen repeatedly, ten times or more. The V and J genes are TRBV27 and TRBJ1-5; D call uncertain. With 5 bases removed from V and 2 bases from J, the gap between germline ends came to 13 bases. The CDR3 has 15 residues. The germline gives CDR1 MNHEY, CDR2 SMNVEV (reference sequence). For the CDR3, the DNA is TGTGCCAGCAGTATCTCTTCAGGTGGCAATCAGCCCCAGCATTTT. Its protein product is CASSISSGGNQPQHF.

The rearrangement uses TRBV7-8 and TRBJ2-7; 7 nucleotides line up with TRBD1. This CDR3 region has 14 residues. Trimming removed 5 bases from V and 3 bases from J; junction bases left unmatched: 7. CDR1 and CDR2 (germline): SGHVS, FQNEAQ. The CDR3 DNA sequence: TGTGCCAGCAGCACCAGAGGGGGCCGCTACGAGCAGTACTTC. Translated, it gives CASSTRGGRYEQYF. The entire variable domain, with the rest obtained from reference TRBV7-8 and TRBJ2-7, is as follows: GAGVSQSPRYKVAKRGQDVALRCDPISGHVSLFWYQQALGQGPEFLTYFQNEAQLDKSGLPSDRFFAERPEGSVSTLKIQRTQQEDSAVYLCASSTRGGRYEQYFGPGTRLTVT.

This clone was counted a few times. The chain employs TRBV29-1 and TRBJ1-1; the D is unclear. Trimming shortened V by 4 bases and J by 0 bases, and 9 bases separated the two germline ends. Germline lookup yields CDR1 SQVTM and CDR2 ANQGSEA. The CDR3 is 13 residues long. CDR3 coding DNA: TGCAGCGTTGCGGAGAGAATGAACACTGAAGCTTTCTTT. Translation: CSVAERMNTEAFF.

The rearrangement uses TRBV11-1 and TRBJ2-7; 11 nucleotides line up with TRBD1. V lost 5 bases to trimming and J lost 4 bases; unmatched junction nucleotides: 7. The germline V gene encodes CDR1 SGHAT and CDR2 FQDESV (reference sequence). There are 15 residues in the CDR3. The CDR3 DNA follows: TGTGCCAGCAGCCGCCGGGGGACAGGGGGTTACGAGCAGTACTTC. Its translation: CASSRRGTGGYEQYF.

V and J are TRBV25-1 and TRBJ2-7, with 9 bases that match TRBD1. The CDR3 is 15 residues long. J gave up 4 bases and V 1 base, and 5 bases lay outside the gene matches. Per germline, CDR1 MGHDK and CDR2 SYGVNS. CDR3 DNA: TGTGCCAGCAGTGAATCCAGACAGGGGGGGTACGAGCAGTACTTC. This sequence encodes CASSESRQGGYEQYF.

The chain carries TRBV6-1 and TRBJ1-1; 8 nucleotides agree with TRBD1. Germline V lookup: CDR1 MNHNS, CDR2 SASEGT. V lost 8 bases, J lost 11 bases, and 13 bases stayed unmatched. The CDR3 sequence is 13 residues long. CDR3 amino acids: CASPGQAVPGAFF. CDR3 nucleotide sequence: TGTGCCAGCCCGGGACAGGCGGTTCCTGGGGCTTTCTTT.

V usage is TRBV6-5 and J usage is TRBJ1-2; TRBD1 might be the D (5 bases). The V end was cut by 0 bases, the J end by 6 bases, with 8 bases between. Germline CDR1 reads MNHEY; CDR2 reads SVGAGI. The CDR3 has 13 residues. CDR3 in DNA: TGTGCCAGCAGTTACTCGGGGGAAAATGGCTACACCTTC. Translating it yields CASSYSGENGYTF.

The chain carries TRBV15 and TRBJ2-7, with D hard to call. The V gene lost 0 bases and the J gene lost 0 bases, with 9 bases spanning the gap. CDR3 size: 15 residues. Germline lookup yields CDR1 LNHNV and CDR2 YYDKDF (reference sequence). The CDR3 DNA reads TGTGCCACCAGCAGAGATCTAACCGGCTCCTACGAGCAGTACTTC. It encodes CATSRDLTGSYEQYF.

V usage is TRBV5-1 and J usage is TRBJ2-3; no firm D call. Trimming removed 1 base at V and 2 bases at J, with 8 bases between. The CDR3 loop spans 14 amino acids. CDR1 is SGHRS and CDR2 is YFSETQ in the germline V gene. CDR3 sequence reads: CASSLLGITDTQYF. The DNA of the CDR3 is TGCGCCAGCAGCTTGTTGGGGATCACAGATACGCAGTATTTT.

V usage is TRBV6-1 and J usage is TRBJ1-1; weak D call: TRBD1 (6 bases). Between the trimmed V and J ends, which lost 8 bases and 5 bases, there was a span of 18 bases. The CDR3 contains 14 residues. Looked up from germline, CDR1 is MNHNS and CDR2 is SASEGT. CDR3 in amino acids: CASLGGGLWTEAFF. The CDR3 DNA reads TGTGCCAGCTTAGGGGGGGGTTTGTGGACTGAAGCTTTCTTT.

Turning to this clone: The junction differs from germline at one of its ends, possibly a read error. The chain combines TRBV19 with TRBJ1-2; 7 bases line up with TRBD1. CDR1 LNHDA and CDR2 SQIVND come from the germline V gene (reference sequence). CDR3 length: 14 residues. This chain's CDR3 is CASSIGTAQGTSYF. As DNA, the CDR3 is TGTGCCAGTAGTATCGGGACTGCACAGGGGACCAGTTACTTC. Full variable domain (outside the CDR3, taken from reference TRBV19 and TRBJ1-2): DGGITQSPKYLFRKEGQNVTLSCEQNLNHDAMYWYRQDPGQGLRLIYYSQIVNDFQKGDIAEGYSVSREKKESFPLTVTSAQKNPTAFYLCASSIGTAQGTSYFGSGTRLTVV.

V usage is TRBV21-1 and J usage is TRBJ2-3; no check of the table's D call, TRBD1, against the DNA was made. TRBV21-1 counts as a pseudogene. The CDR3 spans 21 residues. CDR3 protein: CASSRFTGQIIQRGREDTQYF. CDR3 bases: TGTGCCAGCAGCCGATTCACGGGACAGATCATTCAACGGGGCCGGGAGGATACGCAGTATTTT.

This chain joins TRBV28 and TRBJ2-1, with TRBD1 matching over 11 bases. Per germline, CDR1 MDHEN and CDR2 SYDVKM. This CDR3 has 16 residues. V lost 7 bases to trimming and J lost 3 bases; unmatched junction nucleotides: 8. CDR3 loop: CASTRSGTGGYNEQFF. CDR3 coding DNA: TGTGCCAGCACTCGATCCGGGACAGGGGGCTACAATGAGCAGTTCTTC.

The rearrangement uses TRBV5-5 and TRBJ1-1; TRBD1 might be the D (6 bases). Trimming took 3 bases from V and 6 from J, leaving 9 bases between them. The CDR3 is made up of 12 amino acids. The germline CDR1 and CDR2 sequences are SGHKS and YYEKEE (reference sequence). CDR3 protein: CASSWTASEAFF. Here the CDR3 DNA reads TGTGCCAGCAGCTGGACAGCCTCTGAAGCTTTCTTT.